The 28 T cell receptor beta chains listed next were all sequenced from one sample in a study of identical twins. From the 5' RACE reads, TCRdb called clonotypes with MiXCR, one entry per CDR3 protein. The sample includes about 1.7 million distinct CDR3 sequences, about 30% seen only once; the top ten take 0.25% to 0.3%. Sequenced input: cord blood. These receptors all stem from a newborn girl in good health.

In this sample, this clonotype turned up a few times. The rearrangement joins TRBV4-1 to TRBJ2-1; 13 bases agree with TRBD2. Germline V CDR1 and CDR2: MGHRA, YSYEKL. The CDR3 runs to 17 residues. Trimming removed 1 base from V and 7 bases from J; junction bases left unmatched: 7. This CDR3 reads CASSQVGLAGVKNEQFF. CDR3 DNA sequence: TGCGCCAGCAGCCAAGTCGGACTAGCGGGAGTAAAAAATGAGCAGTTCTTC.

The CDR3: CASSVGWGLKNEQYF. CDR3 DNA: TGTGCCAGCAGCGTCGGTTGGGGGCTTAAAAATGAGCAGTACTTC. The gene calls are TRBV7-6 and TRBJ2-1, with D perhaps matching TRBD1 (6 bases). The closer fit of TRBJ2-7 to the DNA end suggests the J call may be wrong. Germline values: CDR1 SGHVS, CDR2 FNYEAQ. This CDR3 has 15 amino acids.

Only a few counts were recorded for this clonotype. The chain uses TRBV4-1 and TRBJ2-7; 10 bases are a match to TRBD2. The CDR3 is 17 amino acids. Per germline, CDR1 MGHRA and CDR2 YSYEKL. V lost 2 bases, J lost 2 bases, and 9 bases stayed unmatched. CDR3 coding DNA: TGCGCCAGCAGCCAAATAGAAGACGGGACTAGCGCCTACGAGCAGTACTTC. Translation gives CASSQIEDGTSAYEQYF.

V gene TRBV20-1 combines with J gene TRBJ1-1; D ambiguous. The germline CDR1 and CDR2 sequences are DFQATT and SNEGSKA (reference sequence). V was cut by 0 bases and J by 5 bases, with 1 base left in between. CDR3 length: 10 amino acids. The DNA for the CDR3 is TGCAGTGCTAGAGAGACTGAAGCTTTCTTT. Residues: CSARETEAFF.

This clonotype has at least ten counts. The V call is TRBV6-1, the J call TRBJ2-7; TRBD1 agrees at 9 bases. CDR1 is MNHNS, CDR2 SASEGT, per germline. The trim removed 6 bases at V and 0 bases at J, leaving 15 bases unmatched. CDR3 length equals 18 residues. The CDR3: CASSSWDRASPSSYEQYF. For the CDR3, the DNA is TGTGCCAGCAGCTCCTGGGACAGGGCCTCACCTAGCTCCTACGAGCAGTACTTC.

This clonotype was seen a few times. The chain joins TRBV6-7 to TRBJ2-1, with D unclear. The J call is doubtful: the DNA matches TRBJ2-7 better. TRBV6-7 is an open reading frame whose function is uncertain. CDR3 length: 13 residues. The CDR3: CASSGPLINEQYF. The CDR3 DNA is TGTGCCAGCAGTGGACCCTTAATCAATGAGCAGTACTTC.

Here the CDR3 DNA reads TGTGCCAGCAGTTACACCAGCGATTACGAGCAGTACTTC. Translated: CASSYTSDYEQYF. The rearrangement joins TRBV6-6 to TRBJ2-7; D remains ambiguous. The ends were cut back, 2 bases at V and 4 bases at J, with 9 bases in the middle. Germline V gene lookup returns CDR1 MNHNY and CDR2 SVGAGI (reference sequence). The CDR3 has 13 amino acids.

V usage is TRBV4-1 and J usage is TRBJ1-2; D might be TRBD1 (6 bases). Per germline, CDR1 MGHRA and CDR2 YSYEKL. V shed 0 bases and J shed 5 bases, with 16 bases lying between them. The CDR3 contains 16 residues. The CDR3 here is CASSQDPQGRIYGYTF. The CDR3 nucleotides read TGCGCCAGCAGCCAAGATCCGCAGGGGAGGATTTATGGCTACACCTTC.

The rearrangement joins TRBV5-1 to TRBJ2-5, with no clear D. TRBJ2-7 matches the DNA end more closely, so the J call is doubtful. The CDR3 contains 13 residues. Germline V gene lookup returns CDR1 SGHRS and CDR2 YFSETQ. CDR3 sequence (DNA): TGCGCCAGCACCCAACAGAAACACTACGAGCAGTACTTC. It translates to CASTQQKHYEQYF.

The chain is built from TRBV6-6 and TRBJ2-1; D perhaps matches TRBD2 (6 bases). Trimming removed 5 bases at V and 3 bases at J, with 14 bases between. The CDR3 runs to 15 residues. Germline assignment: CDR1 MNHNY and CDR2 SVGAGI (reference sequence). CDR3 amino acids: CASSARRLVYNEQFF. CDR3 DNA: TGTGCCAGCAGTGCCCGGAGACTAGTCTACAATGAGCAGTTCTTC.

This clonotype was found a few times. As DNA, the CDR3 is TGTGCCATCAGGCAGGGGGCGGCTGACTACGAGCAGTACTTC. Protein product: CAIRQGAADYEQYF. This chain links TRBV10-3 with TRBJ2-7; 8 nucleotides align to TRBD1. Germline values: CDR1 ENHRY, CDR2 SYGVKD. The CDR3 has 14 amino acids. With 6 bases clipped from V and 3 bases from J, the junction kept 7 bases outside the gene matches.

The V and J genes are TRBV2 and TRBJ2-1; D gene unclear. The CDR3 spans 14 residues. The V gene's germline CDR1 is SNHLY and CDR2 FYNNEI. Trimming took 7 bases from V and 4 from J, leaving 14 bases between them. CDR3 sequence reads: CASTQTHAYNEQFF. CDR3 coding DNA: TGTGCCAGCACTCAGACACACGCGTACAATGAGCAGTTCTTC.

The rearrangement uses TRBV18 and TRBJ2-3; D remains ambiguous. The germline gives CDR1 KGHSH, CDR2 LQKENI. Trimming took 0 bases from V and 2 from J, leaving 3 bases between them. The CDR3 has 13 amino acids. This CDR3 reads CASSPPFTDTQYF. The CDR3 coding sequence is TGTGCCAGCTCACCACCTTTCACAGATACGCAGTATTTT.

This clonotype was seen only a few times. The CDR3 protein is CASSLARLAGAEDTQYF. For the CDR3, the DNA is TGTGCCAGCAGCTTAGCCCGTCTAGCGGGAGCGGAAGATACGCAGTATTTT. The gene calls are TRBV7-9 and TRBJ2-3, with 10 positions matching TRBD2. Trimming removed 0 bases from V and 5 bases from J; junction bases left unmatched: 8. This CDR3 comprises 17 residues. Germline CDR1 is SEHNR and CDR2 is FQNEAQ (reference sequence).

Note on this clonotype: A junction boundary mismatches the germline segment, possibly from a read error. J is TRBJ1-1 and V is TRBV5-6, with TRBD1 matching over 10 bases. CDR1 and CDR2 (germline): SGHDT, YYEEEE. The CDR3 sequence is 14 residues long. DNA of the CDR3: TGTGTCAGCAGCCATGGACAGGGGGGGGCTGAAGCTTTCTTT. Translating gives CVSSHGQGGAEAFF.

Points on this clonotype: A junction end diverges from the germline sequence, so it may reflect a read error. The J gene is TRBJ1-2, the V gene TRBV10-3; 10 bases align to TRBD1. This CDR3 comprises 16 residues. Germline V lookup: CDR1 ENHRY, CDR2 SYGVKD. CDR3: CAISEGTGDSNDGYTF. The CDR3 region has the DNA TGTGCCATCAGTGAAGGGACAGGGGATTCTAACGATGGCTACACCTTC.

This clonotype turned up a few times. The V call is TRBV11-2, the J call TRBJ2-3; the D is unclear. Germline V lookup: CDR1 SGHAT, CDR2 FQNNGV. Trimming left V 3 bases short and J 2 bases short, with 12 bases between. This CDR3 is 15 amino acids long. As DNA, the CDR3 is TGTGCCAGCAGCTTGGACCCACTGGTCACAGATACGCAGTATTTT. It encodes CASSLDPLVTDTQYF.

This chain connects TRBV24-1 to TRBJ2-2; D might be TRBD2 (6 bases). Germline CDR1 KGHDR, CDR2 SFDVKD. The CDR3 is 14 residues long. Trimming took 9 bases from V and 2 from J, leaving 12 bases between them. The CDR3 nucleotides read TGTGCCACCGGGGGGTTCCCCAACACCGGGGAGCTGTTTTTT. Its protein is CATGGFPNTGELFF.

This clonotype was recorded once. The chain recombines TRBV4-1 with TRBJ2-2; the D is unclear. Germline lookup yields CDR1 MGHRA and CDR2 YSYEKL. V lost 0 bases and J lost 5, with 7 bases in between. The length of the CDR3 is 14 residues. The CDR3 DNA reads TGCGCCAGCAGCCAAGAAATAGGAACCGGGGAGCTGTTTTTT. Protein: CASSQEIGTGELFF.

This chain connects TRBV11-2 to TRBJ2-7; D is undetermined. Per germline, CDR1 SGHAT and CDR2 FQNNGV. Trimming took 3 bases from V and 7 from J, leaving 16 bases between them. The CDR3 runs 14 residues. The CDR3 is CASSFGRTYNEQYF. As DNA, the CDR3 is TGTGCCAGCAGCTTCGGCAGGACCTACAATGAGCAGTACTTC.

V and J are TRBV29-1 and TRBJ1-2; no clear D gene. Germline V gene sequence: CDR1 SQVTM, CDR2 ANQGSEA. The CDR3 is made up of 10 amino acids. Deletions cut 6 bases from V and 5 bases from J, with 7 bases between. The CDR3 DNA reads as TGCAGCGTCTCCGAGTATGGCTACACCTTC. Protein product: CSVSEYGYTF.

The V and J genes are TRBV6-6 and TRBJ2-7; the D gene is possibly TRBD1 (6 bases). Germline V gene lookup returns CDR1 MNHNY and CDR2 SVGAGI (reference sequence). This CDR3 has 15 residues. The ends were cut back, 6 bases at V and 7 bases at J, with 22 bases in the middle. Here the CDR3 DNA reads TGTGCCAGCAGAAATACCGGGACCTCAACAGGGGAGCAGTACTTC. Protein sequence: CASRNTGTSTGEQYF.

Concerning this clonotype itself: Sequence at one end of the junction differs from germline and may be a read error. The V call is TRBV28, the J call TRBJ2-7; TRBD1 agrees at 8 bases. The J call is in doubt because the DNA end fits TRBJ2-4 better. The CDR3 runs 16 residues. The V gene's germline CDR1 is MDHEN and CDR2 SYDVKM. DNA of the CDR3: TGTGCCGGCAGTTCCCTCCCGGGACAGGCTCAAAACATTCAGTACTTC. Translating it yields CAGSSLPGQAQNIQYF.

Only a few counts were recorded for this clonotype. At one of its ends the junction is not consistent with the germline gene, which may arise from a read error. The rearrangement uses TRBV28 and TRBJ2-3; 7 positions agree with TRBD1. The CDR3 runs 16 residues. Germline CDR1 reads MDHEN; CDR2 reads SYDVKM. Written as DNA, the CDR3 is TGTGCCAGCACTTTAGGGGGCGTGGGGTCCCCAGATACGCAGTATTTT. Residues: CASTLGGVGSPDTQYF.

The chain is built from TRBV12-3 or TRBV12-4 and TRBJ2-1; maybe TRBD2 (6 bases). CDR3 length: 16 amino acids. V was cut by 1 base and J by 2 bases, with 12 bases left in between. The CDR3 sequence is CASSLGGLITYNEQFF. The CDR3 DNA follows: TGTGCCAGCAGTTTAGGGGGACTGATCACCTACAATGAGCAGTTCTTC.

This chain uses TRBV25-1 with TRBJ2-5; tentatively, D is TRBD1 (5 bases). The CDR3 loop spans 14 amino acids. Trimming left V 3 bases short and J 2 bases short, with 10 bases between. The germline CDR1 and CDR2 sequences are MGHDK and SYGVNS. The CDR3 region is CASSDLGQQETQYF. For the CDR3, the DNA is TGTGCCAGCAGTGATTTGGGGCAGCAAGAGACCCAGTACTTC.

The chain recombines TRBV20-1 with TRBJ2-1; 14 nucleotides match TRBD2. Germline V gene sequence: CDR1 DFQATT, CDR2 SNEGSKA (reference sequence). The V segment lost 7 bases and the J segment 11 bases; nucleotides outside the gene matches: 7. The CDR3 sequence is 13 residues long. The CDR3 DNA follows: TGCAGTGACAGGGGACTAGCGGGAGATAAGCAGTTCTTC. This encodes CSDRGLAGDKQFF.

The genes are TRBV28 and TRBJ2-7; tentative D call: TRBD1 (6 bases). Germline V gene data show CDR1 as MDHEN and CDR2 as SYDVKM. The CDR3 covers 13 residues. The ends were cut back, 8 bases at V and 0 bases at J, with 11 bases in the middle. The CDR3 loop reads CASSTGSSYEQYF. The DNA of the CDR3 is TGTGCCAGCTCGACAGGAAGCTCCTACGAGCAGTACTTC.